This is a list of T cell receptor beta chains from one sample in a study of T cells in Graves' hyperthyroidism and ophthalmopathy. In TCRdb, the multiplex PCR reads were re-called with MiXCR into one record per CDR3 protein. The sample lists hundreds of thousands of distinct CDR3 sequences; approximately 14% were seen once. The specimen was blood. The source of these receptors is a woman aged 18-29 years with Graves' hyperthyroidism. The CDR3 runs from the conserved cysteine through the conserved F or W. A D gene is named only where the DNA matches it firmly. The listing skips clone size in some rows; elsewhere it reads once, few, many or a size class.

>.|TRBV30|many|TRBJ1-1
CAWSSAGNTEAFF
TGTGCCTGGTCCTCCGCCGGGAACACTGAAGCTTTCTTT
>.|TRBV7-2|many|TRBJ1-5
CASSLGHLGSNQPQHF
TGTGCCAGCAGCTTAGGCCACCTGGGGTCTAATCAGCCCCAGCATTTT
>TRBD2|TRBV20-1|many|TRBJ2-7
CSARKAGVSRYEQYF
TGCAGTGCTAGGAAGGCGGGAGTATCTCGATACGAGCAGTACTTC
>.|TRBV30|many|TRBJ1-2
CAWSLWEGHGYTF
TGTGCCTGGAGTTTATGGGAGGGCCATGGCTACACCTTC
>.|TRBV7-9|.|TRBJ1-5
CASSFGEGNQPQHF
TGTGCCAGCAGCTTTGGTGAGGGCAATCAGCCCCAGCATTTT
>TRBD1|TRBV24-1|.|TRBJ2-1
CATSDQTGSTRRVRTDNEQFF
TGTGCCACCAGTGACCAGACAGGGAGCACTCGCCGGGTTAGAACCGACAATGAGCAGTTCTTC
>TRBD2|TRBV3-1|.|TRBJ2-3
CASSQERGSGSPPFLTQYF
TGTGCCAGCAGCCAAGAGAGGGGTAGCGGGAGTCCTCCTTTCCTTACGCAGTATTTT
>.|TRBV12-3/TRBV12-4|many|TRBJ1-3
CASSFYLAPGNTIYF
TGTGCCAGCAGTTTCTACTTGGCCCCTGGAAACACCATATATTTT
>.|TRBV6-5|few|TRBJ2-4
CASSYPPGQENIQYF
TGTGCCAGCAGTTACCCACCGGGACAAGAAAACATTCAGTACTTC
>.|TRBV7-8|many|TRBJ2-3
CASSSVGYIDTQYF
TGTGCCAGCAGCTCCGTGGGGTACATTGATACGCAGTATTTT